This entry lists 12 T cell receptor beta chains sequenced from one sample in a study of blood T cell repertoires in COVID-19 (dated by TCRdb to 2018 to 2020). Receptor amplification or capture employed the immunoSEQ multiplex PCR assay. TCRdb's version of the immuneACCESS table is confined to in-frame rearrangements and falls short of the full clone set. An unresolved V gene accounts for under half of the shortfall where checked; the remainder is of unknown origin. This sample holds 74,000 or so clones; over 70% were observed only once. Together, the top ten hold around 2% of the sample. Sequencing was carried out using peripheral blood. The receptors were gathered from a human donor in a cohort sampled during active COVID-19.

The rearrangement uses TRBV5-1 and TRBJ2-1, with 8 bases matching TRBD1. Trimming at V came to 3 bases and at J to 2 bases, leaving 1 base not matched to a gene. Germline lookup yields CDR1 SGHRS and CDR2 YFSETQ. The CDR3 sequence is 14 residues long. CDR3 loop: CASSSGQAYNEQFF. CDR3 DNA sequence: TGCGCCAGCAGCTCGGGACAGGCCTACAATGAGCAGTTCTTC. Variable domain in full (rest from reference TRBV5-1 and TRBJ2-1): KAGVTQTPRYLIKTRGQQVTLSCSPISGHRSVSWYQQTPGQGLQFLFEYFSETQRNKGNFPGRFSGRQFSNSRSEMNVSTLELGDSALYLCASSSGQAYNEQFFGPGTRLTVL.

V and J are TRBV3-1 (or the pseudogene TRBV3-2) and TRBJ2-7; D is possibly TRBD1 (5 bases). The ends were cut back, 3 bases at V and 6 bases at J, with 15 bases in the middle. This CDR3 has 14 amino acids. Looked up from germline, CDR1 is LGHDT and CDR2 is YNNKEL (reference sequence). The CDR3 nucleotides read TGTGCCAGCAGCCACCGCAGGGTACTGGGCGAGCAGTACTTC. It specifies CASSHRRVLGEQYF.

The chain employs TRBV27 and TRBJ1-5; TRBD1 is a possible D gene (5 bases). The CDR3 runs to 17 residues. V gave up 6 bases and J gave up 1 base, with 19 bases separating them. CDR1 is MNHEY, CDR2 SMNVEV, per germline (reference sequence). The CDR3 sequence is CASRQAGGTRSNQPQHF. The CDR3 region has the DNA TGTGCCAGCAGACAGGCCGGGGGTACGAGAAGCAATCAGCCCCAGCATTTT.

The chain carries TRBV28 and TRBJ1-1; no clear D. CDR1 is MDHEN and CDR2 is SYDVKM in the germline V gene. The CDR3 loop spans 14 amino acids. Trimming pared 8 bases from V and 3 bases from J, leaving 16 bases between. The CDR3 coding sequence is TGTGCCAGCCGGTTGTTGAGTTATTACACTGAAGCTTTCTTT. Its translation is CASRLLSYYTEAFF.

V usage is TRBV7-2 and J usage is TRBJ1-4, with D tentatively TRBD1 (5 bases). Per germline, CDR1 SGHTA and CDR2 FQGNSA. CDR3 length: 15 residues. V was clipped by 2 bases and J by 5 bases, with 12 bases between them. DNA of the CDR3: TGTGCCAGCAGCTTACGTCAGGGTTTAAATGAAAAACTGTTTTTT. Translated: CASSLRQGLNEKLFF. Full variable domain (outside the CDR3, taken from reference TRBV7-2 and TRBJ1-4): GAGVSQSPSNKVTEKGKDVELRCDPISGHTALYWYRQSLGQGLEFLIYFQGNSAPDKSGLPSDRFSAERTGGSVSTLTIQRTQQEDSAVYLCASSLRQGLNEKLFFGSGTQLSVL.

CDR3 DNA sequence: TGTGCCAGCAGTGTAAACAGGGGGGGAGGCTACACCTTC. This gives the protein CASSVNRGGGYTF. V is TRBV2 and J is TRBJ1-2, with 8 bases aligning to TRBD1. Trimming removed 4 bases from V and 8 bases from J; junction bases left unmatched: 6. Germline V lookup: CDR1 SNHLY, CDR2 FYNNEI. The CDR3 totals 13 residues.

The chain couples TRBV5-1 to TRBJ2-2; 7 nucleotides line up with TRBD2. The CDR3 is 15 amino acids. Germline V CDR1 and CDR2: SGHRS, YFSETQ. V was pared by 5 bases and J by 2 bases, with 6 bases of the junction left unmatched. CDR3 protein: CASRRGGRNTGELFF. The CDR3 DNA sequence: TGCGCCAGCAGGAGGGGCGGGAGAAACACCGGGGAGCTGTTTTTT.

CDR3 residues: CASSFEGGEGFYEQYF. The CDR3 coding sequence is TGTGCCAGCAGCTTTGAGGGAGGGGAAGGCTTCTACGAGCAGTACTTC. The V and J genes are TRBV5-6 and TRBJ2-7; 7 bases align to TRBD2. The CDR3 length is 16 residues. Germline V gives CDR1 SGHDT, CDR2 YYEEEE. Trimming at V came to 2 bases and at J to 3 bases, leaving 11 bases not matched to a gene.

This clone has just a few counts. V and J are TRBV28 and TRBJ1-6; tentatively, D is TRBD1 (6 bases). The ends were cut back, 7 bases at V and 7 bases at J, with 23 bases in the middle. The CDR3 consists of 17 residues. Per germline, CDR1 MDHEN and CDR2 SYDVKM. CDR3 sequence: CASTPGGWDKVNSPLHF. CDR3 nucleotide sequence: TGTGCCAGCACCCCGGGGGGGTGGGACAAGGTCAATTCACCCCTCCACTTT.

The chain employs TRBV30 and TRBJ2-3, with D possibly TRBD2 on 6 matching bases. Germline V CDR1 and CDR2: GTSNPN, SVGIG (reference sequence). The CDR3 spans 13 residues. With 3 bases removed from V and 8 bases from J, the gap between germline ends came to 15 bases. For the CDR3, the DNA is TGTGCCTGGAGGGAAGGCGGGGTTAGTACGCAGTATTTT. It is translated as CAWREGGVSTQYF.

The V call is TRBV28, the J call TRBJ2-7; D possibly corresponds to TRBD2 (6 bases). V was pared by 5 bases and J by 7 bases, with 24 bases between. The CDR3 sequence is 16 residues long. Germline-derived CDR1 and CDR2 are MDHEN and SYDVKM. In nucleotides, the CDR3 is TGTGCCAGCAGTCTTCCTACCCCGGACCAAAGCGGGGAGCAGTACTTC. It codes for CASSLPTPDQSGEQYF.

This chain links TRBV18 with TRBJ1-6; TRBD1 agrees at 9 bases. CDR1 is KGHSH and CDR2 is LQKENI in the germline V gene. This CDR3 has 13 residues. V gave up 6 bases and J gave up 7 bases; unmatched junction bases: 1. The CDR3, as DNA: TGTGCCAGCTCGACAGGGGGAAATTCACCCCTCCACTTT. Protein product: CASSTGGNSPLHF.